This TCR beta chain comes out of a study of blood T cell repertoires in COVID-19. Across the whole study: Samples came from the United States, Italy and Spain, spanning acute and convalescent COVID-19. Nucleic acid was either cDNA or gDNA, and it came from T cells, B-cell-depleted T cells, or PBMCs.

This CDR3 region has 17 residues. Germline V gene sequence: CDR1 SGHTA, CDR2 FQGNSA. Trimming left V 1 base short and J 1 base short, with 17 bases between. The authors' processing: Estimated nucleated cell counts came from reference gene primer amplification. The repertoire was sequenced with immunoSEQ multiplex PCR; TCRdb's copy has only in-frame clones and lacks some. That table furnishes V, J and clone size, whereas the DNA furnished D and trimming. The sample includes about 330,000 clones, roughly 88% of them seen just once. The source of this sequence is a woman aged 50 to 60 with active or convalescent COVID-19. The chain joins TRBV7-2 to TRBJ2-7; D not certain. Source material: peripheral blood. In DNA, the CDR3 is TGTGCCAGCAGCTTAGGTCCCCTTAACACGATTTCCTACGAGCAGTACTTC. It yields the protein CASSLGPLNTISYEQYF.